This paragraph covers one T cell receptor beta chain sequence. What antigen it recognizes has not been identified. No base-level quality is on record; no much larger clone is a single base apart. This sample was taken from a study of neoadjuvant anti-PD-1 for oral cavity cancer (dated by TCRdb to the early 2020s). Turning to the overall study: Three to four biweekly doses of nivolumab at 3 mg/kg were mostly administered to patients before curative-intent surgical resection. Patients who did not progress were given a fourth nivolumab dose at about day 43 and had definitive surgical resection on days 50-56. Patients with complete response, partial response or stable disease by RECIST 1.1 were defined as responders, whereas patients with progression were defined as non-responders. The parent correlative cohort included about a dozen patients, with an approximately 33% response rate.

For deep sequencing of PBMC libraries, mostly 450 to 500 ng of input genomic DNA was used, and six replicates were run per sample. The immunoSEQ hsTCRbeta kit was used to prepare TCRbeta libraries, following the manufacturer's instructions. Sequencing of the completed libraries took place using an Illumina NovaSeq 6000 S4 flow cell after they had been pooled to around 3.3 nM. On the study's bioinformatics: The immunoSEQ Analyzer was used for raw data preprocessing and quality control. The analysis was limited to productive rearrangements, and each clonotype was defined by a unique CDR3 amino acid sequence. Repertoire clonality was estimated as the Gini-Simpson index, which was computed with the R package tcR. Gini indices were compared with Student's t test, and associations with tumor size change were assessed by Pearson correlation. Drawn from immuneACCESS, this table holds only the in-frame rearrangements with V and J called that TCRdb kept. Clones are partly lost; checked studies trace under half to an unresolved V gene and leave the rest unexplained. V, J and clone size are those of that table, while D and trimming were read from the DNA. The table for this sample lists over 15,000 clones; around two thirds of them were counted only once. Jointly, the top ten make up under 3% of the sample.

V is pared back by 2 bases and J by 8 bases, with 15 bases lying between the germline termini. The germline V gene encodes CDR1 MNHEY and CDR2 SVGAGI. The CDR3, from cysteine to phenylalanine, totals 15 residues. The DNA shown is the 45-base CDR3, in frame from base 1. Explained via the paper, the time point label denotes: before neoadjuvant nivolumab. The patients had newly diagnosed stage II-IVA oral cavity squamous cell carcinoma and had not received any prior systemic or radiation treatment. The cohort consisted of patients with HPV-negative, locally advanced oral cavity squamous cell carcinoma. Peripheral blood mononuclear cells were analyzed directly and were not maintained or expanded in culture. The samples were drawn from a longitudinal correlative study tied to a single-arm phase II trial testing neoadjuvant nivolumab in oral cavity squamous cell carcinoma. Subject-matched pre- and post-treatment PBMCs and tumors from three responders and three non-responders were subjected to genomic DNA-based TCRbeta sequencing. Peripheral blood mononuclear cells were drawn once before nivolumab treatment and a second time after treatment, when surgery took place. The Maxwell RSC DNA from Cells kit was used to extract genomic DNA from PBMCs.

Paper-wide results and their limitations: TCR analyses included only three patients per response group, and the authors called for larger cohorts for validation. Higher pretreatment blood Treg/Th17 ratios correlated with both higher pretreatment blood TCRbeta clonality and lower post-treatment tumor TCRbeta clonality. Within PBMCs, T cell clonality (Gini index) was significantly higher in non-responders than responders after neoadjuvant nivolumab.

The source of this sequence is a person aged 40 to 85 with oral cavity squamous cell carcinoma. The specimen was PBMCs, collected before nivolumab (anti-PD-1) treatment. The chain is assembled from TRBV6-5 and TRBJ1-4; the D gene is perhaps TRBD1, from 5 matching bases. The bases read TGTGCCAGCAGTTACGACGGGACCACGGGGGAAAAACTGTTTTTT. It codes for CASSYDGTTGEKLFF.